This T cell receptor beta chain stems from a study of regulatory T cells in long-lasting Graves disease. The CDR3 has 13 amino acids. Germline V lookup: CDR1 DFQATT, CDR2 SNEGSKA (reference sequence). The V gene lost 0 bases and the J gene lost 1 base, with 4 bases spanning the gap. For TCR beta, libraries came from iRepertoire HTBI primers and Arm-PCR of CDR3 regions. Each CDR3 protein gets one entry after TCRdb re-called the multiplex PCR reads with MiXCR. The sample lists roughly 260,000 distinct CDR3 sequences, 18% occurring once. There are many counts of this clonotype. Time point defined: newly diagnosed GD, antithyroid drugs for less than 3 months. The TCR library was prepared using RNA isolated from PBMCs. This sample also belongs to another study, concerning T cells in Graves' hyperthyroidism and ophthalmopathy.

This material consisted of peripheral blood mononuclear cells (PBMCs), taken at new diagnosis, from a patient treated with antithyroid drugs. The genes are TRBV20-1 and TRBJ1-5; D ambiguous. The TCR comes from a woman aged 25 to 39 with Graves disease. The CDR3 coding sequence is TGCAGTGCTAGAGATATCAGCAATCAGCCCCAGCATTTT. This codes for CSARDISNQPQHF.